One sample yielded the 19 T cell receptor beta chains listed below, sequenced in a study of cytomegalovirus exposure and HLA in healthy donors. PCR employed 60 Vbeta and 13 Jbeta primers. Here immunoSEQ multiplex PCR was the method, and the copy in TCRdb shows in-frame clones only, minus some. The sample consists of 75,000 to 95,000 clones, less than 85% of them appearing once. Sequenced input: PBMCs. Every receptor here comes from a man between 18 and 35 years old in good health and CMV-seronegative.

The chain recombines TRBV6-1 with TRBJ1-5; 10 nucleotides align to TRBD1. The CDR3 totals 15 residues. V gave up 4 bases and J gave up 7 bases; unmatched junction bases: 7. CDR1 is MNHNS and CDR2 is SASEGT in the germline V gene. CDR3 residues: CASSAGGTGEQPQHF. CDR3 DNA sequence: TGTGCCAGCAGTGCAGGGGGGACAGGGGAACAGCCCCAGCATTTT.

The table lists this clone with a count of one. This sequence joins TRBV27 and TRBJ2-5; D perhaps matches TRBD2 (6 bases). This CDR3 spans 17 amino acids. The germline V gene has CDR1 MNHEY and CDR2 SMNVEV (reference sequence). V lost 4 bases and J lost 3, with 21 bases in between. Here the CDR3 reads CASSSRLLAGTKETQYF. CDR3 bases: TGTGCCAGCAGTTCCCGCCTACTGGCGGGAACCAAAGAGACCCAGTACTTC.

J is TRBJ1-1 and V is TRBV28, with a weak D call TRBD1 (5 bases). Germline V gene data show CDR1 as MDHEN and CDR2 as SYDVKM. The CDR3 runs to 11 residues. Trimming pared 5 bases from V and 7 bases from J, leaving 8 bases between. The CDR3 sequence is CASSLDSEAFF. The CDR3 bases are TGTGCCAGCAGTCTAGACAGTGAAGCTTTCTTT.

V and J are TRBV29-1 and TRBJ1-1; a possible D gene is TRBD1 (5 bases). Germline V gene sequence: CDR1 SQVTM, CDR2 ANQGSEA. V lost 1 base and J 1 base, leaving 10 bases between the germline ends. The CDR3 loop spans 14 amino acids. Here the CDR3 reads CSVEVLGGNTEAFF. The CDR3 coding sequence is TGCAGCGTTGAAGTTCTGGGGGGGAACACTGAAGCTTTCTTT.

V and J are TRBV6-5 and TRBJ2-3; TRBD2 matches 8 bases. The ends lost 4 bases at V and 2 bases at J; junction bases unmatched: 5. This CDR3 contains 15 residues. CDR1 is MNHEY, CDR2 SVGAGI, per germline. The CDR3 region has the DNA TGTGCCAGCAGTTTCGTTAGCGGGATCACAGATACGCAGTATTTT. This translates into CASSFVSGITDTQYF.

This clone was seen just once. The chain combines TRBV2 with TRBJ2-2, with a weak D call TRBD2 (5 bases). V lost 8 bases to trimming and J lost 1 base, with 8 bases between them. In germline, CDR1 is SNHLY, CDR2 FYNNEI. The CDR3 is made up of 13 amino acids. The CDR3 region is CASGGKNTGELFF. The CDR3 nucleotides are TGTGCCAGCGGAGGAAAGAACACCGGGGAGCTGTTTTTT.

This chain connects TRBV10-1 to TRBJ1-1, with 8 bases lining up with TRBD1. CDR3 length: 12 residues. V lost 2 bases and J lost 11; bases outside the gene matches: 4. The germline gives CDR1 WNHNN, CDR2 SYGVQD (reference sequence). Written as DNA, the CDR3 is TGCGCCAGCAGTGAGACCCGACAGGGGGCTTTCTTT. Protein product: CASSETRQGAFF.

Points on this clone: Mismatch with germline at one junction end may stem from a read error. This chain uses TRBV7-9 with TRBJ1-5, with no clear D. CDR1 is SEHNR, CDR2 FQNEAQ, per germline (reference sequence). The CDR3 totals 12 residues. This CDR3 is CSSSSQDQPQHF. The CDR3 bases are TGTTCCAGCAGCTCCCAGGATCAGCCCCAGCATTTT.

This clone was seen just once. The chain combines TRBV7-2 with TRBJ2-1, with 9 positions matching TRBD1. Germline assignment: CDR1 SGHTA and CDR2 FQGNSA. The CDR3 runs 18 residues. Trimming removed 5 bases from V and 4 bases from J; junction bases left unmatched: 15. The CDR3 region is CASSPAPPGQGSYNEQFF. In DNA form, the CDR3 reads TGTGCCAGCAGCCCCGCGCCCCCGGGACAGGGCTCATACAATGAGCAGTTCTTC.

The chain uses TRBV11-2 and TRBJ1-4, with 8 bases fitting TRBD1. Germline lookup yields CDR1 SGHAT and CDR2 FQNNGV. The J segment lost 4 bases and the V segment lost 5 bases, leaving 3 bases of the junction unmatched. There are 14 residues in the CDR3. This CDR3 reads CASSPDRVNEKLFF. The CDR3 DNA reads as TGTGCCAGCAGCCCGGACAGGGTTAATGAAAAACTGTTTTTT.

The V call is TRBV7-2, the J call TRBJ1-2, with D possibly being TRBD1 (5 bases). V was trimmed by 1 base and J by 0 bases, leaving 9 bases between them. CDR3 size: 15 residues. Germline V gives CDR1 SGHTA, CDR2 FQGNSA. In DNA, the CDR3 is TGTGCCAGCAGCTTAGGGGGCAGGGCTAACTATGGCTACACCTTC. Protein product: CASSLGGRANYGYTF.

This clone was counted once. The rearrangement links TRBV7-2 to TRBJ2-3, with 10 bases identical to TRBD2. This CDR3 comprises 15 residues. With V trimmed by 5 bases and J by 4 bases, 6 bases remained unmatched. The germline V gene has CDR1 SGHTA and CDR2 FQGNSA. The CDR3 loop reads CASSLSGRAADTQYF. DNA of the CDR3: TGTGCCAGCAGCCTAAGCGGGAGGGCCGCAGATACGCAGTATTTT.

This chain links TRBV7-3 with TRBJ1-5; maybe TRBD1 (6 bases). This CDR3 comprises 14 residues. CDR1 and CDR2 (germline): SGHTA, FQGTGA. Trimming took off 5 bases at V and 4 bases at J, with 12 bases between the two ends. This chain's CDR3 is CASSQRGGNQPQHF. The CDR3 DNA sequence: TGTGCCAGCAGCCAAAGGGGGGGGAATCAGCCCCAGCATTTT.

The gene calls are TRBV10-3 and TRBJ2-7; 8 nucleotides match TRBD2. Germline values: CDR1 ENHRY, CDR2 SYGVKD. Trimming cost V 10 bases and J 4 bases; bases outside gene matches: 18. The CDR3 consists of 16 residues. The chain's CDR3 is CATSTGGTDGLYEQYF. As DNA, the CDR3 is TGTGCCACCTCAACGGGAGGGACGGATGGCCTTTACGAGCAGTACTTC.

This rearrangement joins TRBV7-9 to TRBJ1-2; D not certain. With 4 bases removed from V and 1 base from J, the gap between germline ends came to 16 bases. The CDR3 is made up of 16 amino acids. CDR1 is SEHNR, CDR2 FQNEAQ, per germline (reference sequence). In nucleotides, the CDR3 is TGTGCCAGCAGCTACCGTCCAACTGAGCTTAACTATGGCTACACCTTC. Its protein is CASSYRPTELNYGYTF.

To note about this clone: The identical CDR3 is also encoded by other nucleotide sequences in the sample. The V and J genes are TRBV28 and TRBJ1-1, with D perhaps matching TRBD1 (5 bases). Trimming removed 5 bases from V and 4 bases from J, with 14 bases in between. Germline CDR1 is MDHEN and CDR2 is SYDVKM. The CDR3 has 14 amino acids. The CDR3 here is CASSRGGLATEAFF. As DNA, the CDR3 is TGTGCCAGCAGTCGCGGGGGGTTGGCCACTGAAGCTTTCTTT.

The chain employs TRBV2 and TRBJ2-3; D is perhaps TRBD1 (7 bases). This CDR3 region has 14 residues. Germline V lookup: CDR1 SNHLY, CDR2 FYNNEI. Trimming stripped 10 bases from V and 10 bases from J, with 24 bases between. The DNA of the CDR3 is TGTGCCACTCTACAGGGGAGGAAACCGAGTCCGCAGTATTTT. Protein sequence: CATLQGRKPSPQYF.

The chain links TRBV5-8 to TRBJ1-3; perhaps TRBD1 as D (5 bases). The germline CDR1 and CDR2 sequences are SGHTS and YDEGEE. The CDR3 has 18 residues. The V gene lost 0 bases and the J gene lost 0 bases, with 16 bases spanning the gap. The CDR3 DNA follows: TGTGCCAGCAGCTTGGCCCCCCAGGGAAGGAGCTCTGGAAACACCATATATTTT. Encoded protein: CASSLAPQGRSSGNTIYF.

The V gene is TRBV5-6, the J gene TRBJ2-2; no reliable D call. CDR3 length: 14 amino acids. In germline, CDR1 is SGHDT, CDR2 YYEEEE. V gave up 0 bases and J gave up 4 bases, with 7 bases separating them. The CDR3 is CASSLGSSTGELFF. CDR3 in DNA: TGTGCCAGCAGCTTGGGGAGTAGCACCGGGGAGCTGTTTTTT.